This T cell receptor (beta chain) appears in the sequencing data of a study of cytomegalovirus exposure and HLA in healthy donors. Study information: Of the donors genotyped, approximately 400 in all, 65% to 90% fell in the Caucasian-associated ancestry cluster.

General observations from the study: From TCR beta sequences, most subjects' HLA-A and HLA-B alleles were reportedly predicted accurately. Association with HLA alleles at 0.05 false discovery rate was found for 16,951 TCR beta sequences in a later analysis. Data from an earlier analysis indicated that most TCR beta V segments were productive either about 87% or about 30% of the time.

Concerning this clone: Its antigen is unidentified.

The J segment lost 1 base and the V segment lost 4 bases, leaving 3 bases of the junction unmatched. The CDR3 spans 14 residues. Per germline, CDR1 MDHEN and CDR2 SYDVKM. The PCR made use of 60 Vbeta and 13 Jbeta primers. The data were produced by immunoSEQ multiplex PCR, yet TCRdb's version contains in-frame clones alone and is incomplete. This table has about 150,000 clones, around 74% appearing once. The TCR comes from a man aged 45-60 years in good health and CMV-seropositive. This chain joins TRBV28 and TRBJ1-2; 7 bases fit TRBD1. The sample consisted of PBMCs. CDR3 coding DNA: TGTGCCAGCAGTTACGACAGGGATAACTATGGCTACACCTTC. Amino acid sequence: CASSYDRDNYGYTF.